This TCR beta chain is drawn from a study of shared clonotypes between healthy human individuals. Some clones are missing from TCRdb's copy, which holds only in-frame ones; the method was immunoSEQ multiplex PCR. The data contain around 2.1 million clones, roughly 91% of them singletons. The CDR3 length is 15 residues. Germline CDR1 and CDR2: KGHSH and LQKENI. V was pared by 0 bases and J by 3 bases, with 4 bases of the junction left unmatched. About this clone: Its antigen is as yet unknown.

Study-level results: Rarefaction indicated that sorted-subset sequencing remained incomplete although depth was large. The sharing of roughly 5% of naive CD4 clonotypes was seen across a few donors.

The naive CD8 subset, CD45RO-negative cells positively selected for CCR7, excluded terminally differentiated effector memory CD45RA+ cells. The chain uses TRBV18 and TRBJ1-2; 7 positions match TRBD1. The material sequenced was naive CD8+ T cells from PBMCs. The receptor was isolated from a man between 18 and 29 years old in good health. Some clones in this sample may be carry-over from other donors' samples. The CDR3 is CASSPPGRGDYGYTF. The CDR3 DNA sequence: TGTGCCAGCTCACCACCGGGCAGGGGGGACTATGGCTACACCTTC.